The 32 T cell receptor beta chains in this list originate from one sample, sequenced in a study of vaccination effects on CD4 cells after COVID-19. Profiling relied on immunoSEQ multiplex PCR, and the TCRdb table lists in-frame clones only, not all of them. The sample shows more than 20,000 clones, approximately 80% of them seen only once. Sequencing followed a ViraFEST assay step that expanded antigen-specific CD4+ T cells with viral peptide pools. Between days 10 and 11 of culture, CD4+ T cells were separated out. Confirmation by PCR established that the person had SARS-CoV-2 infection between March and December 2020. No antigen is known for these receptors. The source material was CD4+ T cells from PBMCs cultured with HCoV-NL63 spike peptides, sampled before COVID-19 vaccination. Receptors were obtained from a human donor who had a prior SARS-CoV-2 infection.

The genes are TRBV6-6 and TRBJ1-5; no clear D. Germline V CDR1 and CDR2: MNHNY, SVGAGI (reference sequence). The length of the CDR3 is 14 residues. With 7 bases removed from V and 9 bases from J, the gap between germline ends came to 19 bases. The CDR3 DNA sequence: TGTGCCAGCACCGAGAGCAGAGTCATCGGGCCCCAGCATTTT. Translating it yields CASTESRVIGPQHF.

The CDR3: CASSEVGGANEQFF. For the CDR3, the DNA is TGTGCCAGTAGTGAAGTTGGGGGGGCCAATGAGCAGTTCTTC. This chain uses TRBV19 with TRBJ2-1; perhaps TRBD2 as D (7 bases). Deletions cut 5 bases from V and 6 bases from J, with 14 bases between. Germline CDR1 and CDR2: LNHDA and SQIVND (reference sequence). CDR3 length: 14 residues.

Here the CDR3 reads CASSLMGQSSGANVLTF. The CDR3 DNA reads TGTGCCAGCAGCTTAATGGGACAGAGCTCTGGGGCCAACGTCCTGACTTTC. The chain carries TRBV13 and TRBJ2-6, with 7 bases fitting TRBD1. The J segment lost 0 bases and the V segment lost 2 bases, leaving 4 bases of the junction unmatched. CDR3 length equals 17 residues. The germline V gene encodes CDR1 PRHDT and CDR2 FYEKMQ (reference sequence).

The rearrangement joins TRBV7-3 to TRBJ2-1, with 9 bases identical to TRBD2. The V and J ends lost 1 base and 4 bases, in that order; junction bases with no gene match: 2. CDR3 length equals 15 residues. Germline CDR1 and CDR2: SGHTA and FQGTGA. The CDR3 region is CASSLSGGVYNEQFF. In nucleotides, the CDR3 is TGTGCCAGCAGCTTAAGCGGGGGGGTTTACAATGAGCAGTTCTTC.

V usage is TRBV19 and J usage is TRBJ1-5, with D possibly TRBD1 on 5 matching bases. This CDR3 comprises 16 residues. The V and J ends lost 1 base and 1 base respectively, with 11 bases between them. Germline loops: CDR1 LNHDA, CDR2 SQIVND (reference sequence). The CDR3 here is CASSIGRGASNQPQHF. The CDR3 DNA follows: TGTGCCAGTAGTATAGGCCGGGGCGCGAGCAATCAGCCCCAGCATTTT.

The V call is TRBV5-1, the J call TRBJ1-3; perhaps TRBD1 as D (6 bases). V gave up 1 base and J gave up 0 bases, with 17 bases separating them. This CDR3 contains 18 residues. Germline lookup yields CDR1 SGHRS and CDR2 YFSETQ. The CDR3 here is CASSLRGATGNSGNTIYF. The CDR3 DNA reads as TGCGCCAGCAGCTTGAGGGGGGCAACAGGGAACTCTGGAAACACCATATATTTT.

The chain is built from TRBV5-1 and TRBJ2-4; D is possibly TRBD1 or TRBD2 (5 bases each). Germline loops: CDR1 SGHRS, CDR2 YFSETQ. The CDR3 is made up of 13 amino acids. V was shortened by 0 bases and J by 6 bases, with 7 bases between the two germline ends. Here the CDR3 DNA reads TGCGCCAGCAGCTTGGGGGGGATAAACATTCAGTACTTC. Residues: CASSLGGINIQYF. The full variable domain, its missing parts supplied by reference TRBV5-1 and TRBJ2-4, is KAGVTQTPRYLIKTRGQQVTLSCSPISGHRSVSWYQQTPGQGLQFLFEYFSETQRNKGNFPGRFSGRQFSNSRSEMNVSTLELGDSALYLCASSLGGINIQYFGAGTRLSVL.

This clone was seen more than once but under ten times. The chain carries TRBV3-1 (or the pseudogene TRBV3-2) and TRBJ1-5; D not certain. This CDR3 is 14 amino acids long. Per germline, CDR1 LGHDT and CDR2 YNNKEL (reference sequence). V gave up 3 bases and J gave up 7 bases, with 13 bases separating them. CDR3 region: CASSQGRRPQPQHF. CDR3 in DNA: TGTGCCAGCAGCCAGGGCCGTCGCCCCCAGCCCCAGCATTTT.

This clone was seen a few times. The CDR3 loop is CASSLALAGDIGELFF. For the CDR3, the DNA is TGTGCCAGCAGCTTAGCACTAGCGGGAGATATCGGGGAGCTGTTTTTT. V and J are TRBV7-9 and TRBJ2-2; 11 bases are a match to TRBD2. Trimming at V came to 0 bases and at J to 7 bases, leaving 4 bases not matched to a gene. CDR1 SEHNR and CDR2 FQNEAQ come from the germline V gene (reference sequence). CDR3 length: 16 residues.

About this clone: Other DNA sequences in this sample translate to the same CDR3. V gene TRBV30 combines with J gene TRBJ1-2, with D possibly TRBD1 on 5 matching bases. Trimming shortened V by 0 bases and J by 2 bases, and 10 bases separated the two germline ends. This CDR3 has 14 amino acids. The V gene's germline CDR1 is GTSNPN and CDR2 SVGIG (reference sequence). CDR3 nucleotides: TGTGCCTGGAGTGTGGGGCAGGCAAACTATGGCTACACCTTC. This translates into CAWSVGQANYGYTF.

The chain has TRBV3-1 (or the pseudogene TRBV3-2) and TRBJ2-7, with 7 bases fitting TRBD1. Germline CDR1 and CDR2: LGHDT and YNNKEL (reference sequence). CDR3 length: 16 amino acids. V shed 0 bases and J 0 bases; nucleotides not matched to a gene: 5. This CDR3 reads CASSQEVGTVSYEQYF. CDR3 nucleotides: TGTGCCAGCAGCCAAGAAGTCGGGACAGTCTCCTACGAGCAGTACTTC.

V and J are TRBV11-3 and TRBJ2-1; D not resolved. Germline assignment: CDR1 SGHNT and CDR2 YENEEA. CDR3 size: 15 residues. The V gene lost 0 bases and the J gene lost 7 bases, with 13 bases spanning the gap. The DNA for the CDR3 is TGTGCCAGCAGCTTAGATATGGCACATACTAATGAGCAGTTCTTC. Its translation: CASSLDMAHTNEQFF.

The rearrangement links TRBV15 to TRBJ2-5; 8 nucleotides align to TRBD2. V shed 1 base, J shed 4 bases, and the junction held 2 bases outside the gene matches. The germline gives CDR1 LNHNV, CDR2 YYDKDF (reference sequence). The CDR3 length is 14 residues. The CDR3 is CATSRAGGPETQYF. In nucleotides, the CDR3 is TGTGCCACCAGCAGAGCGGGGGGGCCAGAGACCCAGTACTTC.

This clone turned up a few times. The chain carries TRBV2 and TRBJ1-4; no definite D call. This CDR3 spans 14 amino acids. Trimming removed 3 bases from V and 4 bases from J, with 9 bases in between. CDR1 is SNHLY and CDR2 is FYNNEI in the germline V gene. Written as DNA, the CDR3 is TGTGCCAGCAGTGATGAGGCCTTTAATGAAAAACTGTTTTTT. This codes for CASSDEAFNEKLFF.

This rearrangement joins TRBV3-1 (or the pseudogene TRBV3-2) to TRBJ1-1; 7 bases are shared with TRBD1. This CDR3 spans 15 amino acids. V shed 4 bases and J 3 bases; nucleotides not matched to a gene: 8. Germline CDR1 LGHDT, CDR2 YNNKEL (reference sequence). The CDR3 DNA follows: TGTGCCAGCAGCCCGACAGGGAGGGGGGACACTGAAGCTTTCTTT. Protein: CASSPTGRGDTEAFF.

The chain carries TRBV10-3 and TRBJ2-3, with D uncertain. Trimming took 8 bases from V and 2 from J, leaving 8 bases between them. The germline V gene encodes CDR1 ENHRY and CDR2 SYGVKD. The CDR3 spans 12 residues. The CDR3 nucleotides are TGTGCCATCGCCTCCGACACAGATACGCAGTATTTT. Translated: CAIASDTDTQYF.

A few counts support this clone. The V call is TRBV1, the J call TRBJ2-1; TRBD2, the D gene given by the table, was not confirmed from the DNA. TRBV1 is an annotated pseudogene. The length of the CDR3 is 15 residues. CDR3 sequence reads: CTSSLSGGSYNEQFF. The CDR3 coding sequence is TGCACCAGCAGCCTAAGCGGGGGGTCCTACAATGAGCAGTTCTTC.

This clone showed up just a few times. The CDR3 DNA is TGTGCCAGCAGCTTCCAGGGACAAGAGACCCAGTACTTC. Translating it yields CASSFQGQETQYF. The genes are TRBV5-4 and TRBJ2-5; perhaps TRBD1 as D (5 bases). Trimming left V 2 bases short and J 2 bases short, with 7 bases between. CDR1 SGHNT and CDR2 YYREEE come from the germline V gene (reference sequence). CDR3 length: 13 residues.

The chain couples TRBV4-3 to TRBJ2-6; TRBD1 matches at 7 bases. V was clipped by 5 bases and J by 4 bases; unmatched bases: 2. CDR3 length equals 14 residues. CDR1 and CDR2 (germline): LGHNA, YSLEER. Here the CDR3 reads CASSVQGGANVLTF. The DNA of the CDR3 is TGCGCCAGCAGCGTACAGGGGGGGGCCAACGTCCTGACTTTC.

This chain uses TRBV27 with TRBJ2-5, with D perhaps given as TRBD1 or TRBD2 (5 bases each). V was cut by 6 bases and J by 0 bases, with 14 bases left in between. CDR3 length: 15 amino acids. Per the germline V gene, CDR1 is MNHEY and CDR2 is SMNVEV (reference sequence). For the CDR3, the DNA is TGTGCCAGCAGAAGAGGGGCAGGGTACCAAGAGACCCAGTACTTC. It translates to CASRRGAGYQETQYF.

The J gene is TRBJ1-2, the V gene TRBV12-3 or TRBV12-4; maybe TRBD1 (5 bases). Deletions cut 6 bases from V and 6 bases from J, with 14 bases between. The CDR3 loop spans 13 amino acids. CDR3: CASSLRELNGYTF. CDR3 DNA sequence: TGTGCCAGCAGCCTCAGGGAATTGAATGGCTACACCTTC.

The chain combines TRBV2 with TRBJ2-3; either TRBD1 or TRBD2 may supply D (5 bases each). The germline CDR1 and CDR2 sequences are SNHLY and FYNNEI. Trimming cost V 2 bases and J 0 bases, with 12 bases left between them. CDR3 length: 16 residues. CDR3 DNA: TGTGCCAGCAGTGAACTTGTACGGGGCAGCACAGATACGCAGTATTTT. Its protein product is CASSELVRGSTDTQYF.

This chain joins TRBV7-8 and TRBJ2-2; possibly TRBD2 for D (5 bases). V was shortened by 6 bases and J by 4 bases, with 24 bases between the two germline ends. The germline CDR1 and CDR2 sequences are SGHVS and FQNEAQ. The CDR3 consists of 18 residues. DNA of the CDR3: TGTGCCAGCAGTATTCCCCCATTGAGGGCCTCGCCCACCGGGGAGCTGTTTTTT. Translating gives CASSIPPLRASPTGELFF.

Comment on this clone: The same CDR3 is also encoded by other DNA sequences in this sample. In DNA form, the CDR3 reads TGTGCCAGCAGCTTAGTGGGGGGTGCCAAAAACATTCAGTACTTC. Its translation: CASSLVGGAKNIQYF. This sequence joins TRBV7-9 and TRBJ2-4, with D possibly being TRBD2 (6 bases). CDR1 SEHNR and CDR2 FQNEAQ come from the germline V gene (reference sequence). CDR3 length equals 15 residues. Between the trimmed V and J ends, which lost 1 base and 1 base, there was a span of 8 bases.

The chain is built from TRBV4-2 and TRBJ1-5; possible D gene TRBD1, 5 bases. CDR3 length: 17 residues. Trimming left V 0 bases short and J 5 bases short, with 17 bases between. CDR1 LGHNA and CDR2 YNFKEQ come from the germline V gene. CDR3 nucleotides: TGTGCCAGCAGCCAAGAGTCCTTGGCGGGCAGGGATCAGCCCCAGCATTTT. It codes for CASSQESLAGRDQPQHF.

J is TRBJ1-1 and V is TRBV5-5, with D possibly TRBD1 on 5 matching bases. The CDR3 has 15 amino acids. Germline CDR1 SGHKS, CDR2 YYEKEE (reference sequence). Trimming took 2 bases from V and 8 from J, leaving 19 bases between them. CDR3 in amino acids: CASSFQERLWGEAFF. The CDR3 nucleotides are TGTGCCAGCAGCTTCCAGGAGAGACTCTGGGGGGAAGCTTTCTTT.

The genes are TRBV5-7 and TRBJ1-5, with 8 positions matching TRBD1. TRBV5-7 is classed as an ORF, of uncertain function. With 0 bases clipped from V and 5 bases from J, the junction kept 10 bases outside the gene matches. This CDR3 is built from 17 residues. For the CDR3, the DNA is TGTGCCAGCAGCTTGGTTCTGGGCAGGGGGCGCGATCAGCCCCAGCATTTT. It is translated as CASSLVLGRGRDQPQHF.

This sequence joins TRBV6-5 and TRBJ1-1; 8 bases line up with TRBD1. This CDR3 is built from 15 residues. Trimming took 2 bases from V and 1 from J; bases not matched to a gene: 3. The germline gives CDR1 MNHEY, CDR2 SVGAGI. The CDR3 reads CASSYVGQGNTEAFF. The CDR3 DNA reads as TGTGCCAGCAGTTACGTCGGACAGGGGAACACTGAAGCTTTCTTT.

This clone turned up a few times. J is TRBJ1-4 and V is TRBV4-1; D not certain. This CDR3 has 15 residues. V was cut by 2 bases and J by 5 bases, with 12 bases left in between. Per the germline V gene, CDR1 is MGHRA and CDR2 is YSYEKL. The CDR3 DNA reads as TGCGCCAGCAGCCAAAGACCGGGAGGAAATGAAAAACTGTTTTTT. Residues: CASSQRPGGNEKLFF.

This clone was counted a few times. This chain links TRBV12-5 with TRBJ1-1; D remains ambiguous. V dropped 1 base and J dropped 10 bases, with 7 bases sitting between them. The germline gives CDR1 LGHNT, CDR2 FRNRAP. The CDR3 is 11 residues long. CDR3 coding DNA: TGTGCTAGTGGTTTGGACTCCGTAGCTTTCTTT. Its protein is CASGLDSVAFF.

V gene TRBV4-3 combines with J gene TRBJ2-4; D is ambiguous. CDR1 is LGHNA, CDR2 YSLEER, per germline. The length of the CDR3 is 14 residues. V lost 1 base to trimming and J lost 7 bases, with 11 bases between them. The CDR3 DNA reads TGCGCCAGCAGCCAAGGGGCAGATCGGAACATTCAGTACTTC. Its protein product is CASSQGADRNIQYF.

The gene calls are TRBV2 and TRBJ2-2, with a tentative D call TRBD1 (6 bases). The CDR3 is 14 residues long. Germline values: CDR1 SNHLY, CDR2 FYNNEI. V was pared by 7 bases and J by 4 bases, with 13 bases between. The CDR3 bases are TGTGCCAGCAAATCCGGGACAACCACCGGGGAGCTGTTTTTT. Encoded protein: CASKSGTTTGELFF.